This T cell receptor beta chain was recovered during a study of T cells in tuberculosis. Study as a whole: CD1B tetramers identified T cells specific for mycobacterial lipid GMM. A South African cohort included IGRA-negative adolescents, latently infected IGRA-positive adolescents and adults with active tuberculosis. Study-wide results and caveats: Smaller distances to GMM-specific TCRs suggested their expansion in active tuberculosis.

After removal of 5 bases from V and 5 bases from J, the junction contained 11 bases not matched to a gene. This CDR3 has 16 amino acids. Germline CDR1 and CDR2: SGHNT and YYREEE (reference sequence). Latent tuberculosis screening used tuberculin skin test and IGRA at entry. Assay used: immunoSEQ multiplex PCR; TCRdb lists only in-frame clones, some missing. The table records some 25,000 clones, nearly 97% of them present only once. This clone was observed once. Its antigen remains unknown. This receptor was taken from a donor between 10 and 35 years old with latent tuberculosis or without tuberculosis infection. The chain links TRBV5-4 to TRBJ2-1, with 9 bases that match TRBD2. Specimen: PBMCs. This chain's CDR3 is CASSPGGSSGNNEQFF. The CDR3 DNA reads TGTGCCAGCAGTCCCGGCGGGTCTAGCGGGAACAATGAGCAGTTCTTC.